The TCR beta chain described here comes from a study of cytomegalovirus exposure and HLA in healthy donors. The overall study: Prior work identified 100 million to 130 million unique TCR beta sequences in approximately 180 million T cells. Study-wide results and limits: It was confirmed in vitro that a few of the CMV-associated chains were specific for CMV antigens. The investigators catalogued 150 to 200 TCR beta chains as cytomegalovirus-associated.

Germline V CDR1 and CDR2: GTSNPN, SVGIG (reference sequence). The CDR3 has 13 residues. V lost 3 bases and J lost 1, with 9 bases in between. In its sample, this clone was seen a few times. No antigen is known for it. Use of 60 Vbeta and 13 Jbeta primers characterized the PCR. The repertoire was sequenced with immunoSEQ multiplex PCR; TCRdb's copy has only in-frame clones and lacks some. There are around 180,000 clones in the sample; around 81% occur only once, and more than 1.5% lies in the top ten. The V call is TRBV30, the J call TRBJ1-1; D unclear. This clonotype originated in a man aged 18 to 35 in good health and CMV-seronegative. Sequencing input: PBMCs. The CDR3 nucleotides read TGTGCCTGGAGCCCGATGGCGAACACTGAAGCTTTCTTT. It is translated as CAWSPMANTEAFF.